This TCR beta chain was identified in a study of blood T cell repertoires in COVID-19. Background on the study: COVID-19 samples collected from the United States, Italy and Spain covered acute and convalescent phases. PBMCs, B-cell-depleted T cells, or T cells provided the cDNA or gDNA that made up the material.

How the authors handled the data: Reference gene primer amplification gave estimated nucleated cell counts. Libraries were prepared by immunoSEQ multiplex PCR; TCRdb keeps only in-frame clonotypes and omits some of them. V, J and clone size were drawn from that table, and D and trimming were deduced from the DNA. The sample carries about 150,000 clones, roughly four fifths recorded once. V was clipped by 3 bases and J by 0 bases, with 9 bases between them. This CDR3 has 16 residues. CDR1 is SGHVS and CDR2 is FNYEAQ in the germline V gene. The specimen was peripheral blood. This receptor was taken from an elderly woman with COVID-19, enrolled during active disease. This chain connects TRBV7-6 to TRBJ2-6, with D maybe TRBD1 (6 bases). The CDR3 here is CASSLGHHSGANVLTF. As DNA, the CDR3 is TGTGCCAGCAGCTTGGGACACCACTCTGGGGCCAACGTCCTGACTTTC. Drawing the rest from reference TRBV7-6 and TRBJ2-6, the complete variable domain is GAGVSQSPRYKVTKRGQDVALRCDPISGHVSLYWYRQALGQGPEFLTYFNYEAQQDKSGLPNDRFSAERPEGSISTLTIQRTEQRDSAMYRCASSLGHHSGANVLTFGAGSRLTVL.